The rows below give T cell receptor beta chains drawn from one sample of a study of early T cells in non-severe SARS-CoV-2 infection. TCRdb fed the 5' RACE reads into MiXCR, producing one record per CDR3 protein. This table has some 50,000 distinct CDR3 sequences, 9% to 9.5% appearing once. The sequenced sample was whole blood. The source is an adult who was a healthcare worker with PCR-confirmed SARS-CoV-2 infection or an uninfected control (not recorded which). Both conserved end residues are part of each CDR3. Fields, in order: J gene, clone size, CDR3 length, D gene, V gene, CDR3 DNA, CDR3 protein. D genes are given only for firm matches. Not all rows give a size; the values are once, few, many and, for expanded clones, a class.

>TRBJ2-2|few|13|.|TRBV2
TGTGCCAGCAGTGATTGGGAGATCGGGGAGCTGTTTTTT
CASSDWEIGELFF
>TRBJ2-3|.|15|.|TRBV10-3
TGTGCCATCAGAGGGTCCGGGGCAGGGACAGATACGCAGTATTTT
CAIRGSGAGTDTQYF
>TRBJ2-2|many|21|TRBD1|TRBV6-6
TGTGCCAGCAGTTCCTCTCACTTCGGGACAGGGGTTACTTGGAACACCGGGGAGCTGTTTTTT
CASSSSHFGTGVTWNTGELFF
>TRBJ2-1|many|14|TRBD2|TRBV20-1
TGCAGTGCTACTACTAGCGGGAGGGTCAATGAGCAGTTCTTC
CSATTSGRVNEQFF
>TRBJ1-4|many|15|TRBD1|TRBV24-1
TGTGCCACCAGTGATACCGGGACAGGGGCTGAAAAACTGTTTTTT
CATSDTGTGAEKLFF
>TRBJ1-1|many|16|.|TRBV6-5
TGTGCCAGCAGTCGAACAGGGATGGTGGGGACCACTGAAGCTTTCTTT
CASSRTGMVGTTEAFF
>TRBJ2-3|.|17|TRBD2|TRBV18
TGTGCCAGCTCACAATTCCCGACACTAGCGAGCACAGATACGCAGTATTTT
CASSQFPTLASTDTQYF
>TRBJ2-3|.|16|TRBD2|TRBV7-8
TGTGCCAGCAGCTTAGGCGGGACTAGAAGCCCAGATACGCAGTATTTT
CASSLGGTRSPDTQYF
>TRBJ1-2|many|17|TRBD1|TRBV7-6
TGTGCCAGCAGCCCCTCGGGACAGGGCCGGTTTAACTATGGCTACACCTTC
CASSPSGQGRFNYGYTF
>TRBJ1-1|many|14|TRBD1|TRBV29-1
TGCAGCGTTGAACGGGGACAGGGGGCCACTGAAGCTTTCTTT
CSVERGQGATEAFF
>TRBJ2-6|few|12|.|TRBV7-8
TGTGCCAGCAGCAACCTGGGGCAAGACCAGGTTTTC
CASSNLGQDQVF
>TRBJ2-7|few|15|.|TRBV6-5
TGTGCCAGCAGCCCGAGGGGGACTAACCACTACGAGCAGTACTTC
CASSPRGTNHYEQYF
>TRBJ2-7|many|16|.|TRBV18
TGTGCCAGCTCACCAGTCCAGCGCGGGACGAGCTACGAGCAGTACTTC
CASSPVQRGTSYEQYF
>TRBJ1-2|many|14|TRBD1|TRBV27
TGTGCCAGCAGTTTAAAGGGACAGGGGTATGGCTACACCTTC
CASSLKGQGYGYTF
>TRBJ2-1|.|14|.|TRBV6-6
TGTGCCAGCAGTTACTCGCGAGTTTACAATGAGCAGTTCTTC
CASSYSRVYNEQFF
>TRBJ2-7|many|15|TRBD1|TRBV7-2
TGTGCCAGCAGCTTAAGGGGGCGTAATCCCTACGAGCAGTACTTC
CASSLRGRNPYEQYF
>TRBJ2-1|many|19|.|TRBV13
TGTGCCAGCAGCCCTAGGGGGGGAAACGCGGGACTAACCCACAATGAGCAGTTCTTC
CASSPRGGNAGLTHNEQFF
>TRBJ1-6|many|15|.|TRBV11-2
TGTGCCAGCAGCTCCCGGGACGGATTTAATTCACCCCTCCACTTT
CASSSRDGFNSPLHF
>TRBJ2-5|.|13|.|TRBV29-1
TGCAGCGTTGATATAGGGGGAGGAGAGACCCAGTACTTC
CSVDIGGGETQYF
>TRBJ2-3|few|14|TRBD2|TRBV5-1
TGCGCCAGCAGCTTGGGTGGGAGGGCAGATACGCAGTATTTT
CASSLGGRADTQYF
>TRBJ2-3|many|13|.|TRBV27
TGTGCCAGCACCCTTAGGGGCACAGATACGCAGTATTTT
CASTLRGTDTQYF
>TRBJ1-1|.|15|TRBD1|TRBV9
TGTGCCAGCAGCGTAGATGAGGGGGCAATGACTGAAGCTTTCTTT
CASSVDEGAMTEAFF
>TRBJ1-4|many|14|.|TRBV11-2
TGTGCCAGCAGCCCCTACAGGAATAATGAAAAACTGTTTTTT
CASSPYRNNEKLFF
>TRBJ1-1|many|15|.|TRBV6-1
TGTGCCAGCCCCCCGCGGGACCCCCTCAACACTGAAGCTTTCTTT
CASPPRDPLNTEAFF
>TRBJ1-6|many|14|.|TRBV7-6
TGTGCCAGCAGCCTGGACGTAGAAAATTCACCCCTCCACTTT
CASSLDVENSPLHF
>TRBJ2-7|many|15|.|TRBV5-4
TGTGCCAGCAGCTTGGAGGTCGGGAGTAGCTACGAGCAGTACTTC
CASSLEVGSSYEQYF
>TRBJ2-5|many|14|TRBD1|TRBV7-2
TGTGCCAGCAGCTTCGACAGGGGACAAGAGACCCAGTACTTC
CASSFDRGQETQYF
>TRBJ2-2|few|14|.|TRBV19
TGTGCCAGTATGTGGGGGACGAACACCGGGGAGCTGTTTTTT
CASMWGTNTGELFF
>TRBJ2-3|many|17|.|TRBV5-1
TGCGCCAGCAGCTGGAGTCCAGGCGCGGGACAGACAGATACGCAGTATTTT
CASSWSPGAGQTDTQYF
>TRBJ2-1|many|15|.|TRBV6-2/TRBV6-3
TGTGCCAGCAGTTACGAGAGGACCCCCTACAATGAGCAGTTCTTC
CASSYERTPYNEQFF
>TRBJ2-7|few|13|.|TRBV10-3
TGTGCCATCAGTGAGGACAGAAGCTACGAGCAGTACTTC
CAISEDRSYEQYF
>TRBJ1-6|few|14|TRBD1|TRBV29-1
TGCAGCGTTTGGACAGGGGTAGTTGATTCACCCCTCCACTTT
CSVWTGVVDSPLHF
>TRBJ1-4|many|13|TRBD1|TRBV19
TGTGCCAGTACCGAACAGGGGACTGAAAAACTGTTTTTT
CASTEQGTEKLFF